Below, 12 T cell receptor beta chains from the same sample are listed, as sequenced in a study of cytomegalovirus exposure and HLA in healthy donors. The primer mix had 60 Vbeta and 13 Jbeta primers. Libraries were prepared by immunoSEQ multiplex PCR; TCRdb keeps only in-frame clonotypes and omits some of them. The repertoire holds 150,000 to 200,000 clones, with roughly four fifths as singletons. The sequenced sample was PBMCs. Every receptor here comes from a man aged 45 to 65 in good health and CMV-seropositive.

This chain links TRBV9 with TRBJ2-1; tentatively, D is TRBD2 (6 bases). Germline V gives CDR1 SGDLS, CDR2 YYNGEE. The CDR3 length is 15 residues. Between the trimmed V and J ends, which lost 4 bases and 4 bases, there was a span of 15 bases. As DNA, the CDR3 is TGTGCCAGCAGCCCCGTTTGGGACTCGTACAATGAGCAGTTCTTC. This gives the protein CASSPVWDSYNEQFF.

The chain combines TRBV9 with TRBJ2-7, with TRBD2 matching 11 bases. The germline CDR1 and CDR2 sequences are SGDLS and YYNGEE. This CDR3 is 19 amino acids long. Unmatched junction bases numbered 16, after V lost 2 bases and J lost 3 bases. The CDR3: CASSVGLHSGGTSGYEQYF. CDR3 nucleotides: TGTGCCAGCAGCGTTGGTCTACACTCGGGGGGGACTAGCGGCTACGAGCAGTACTTC.

This chain connects TRBV28 to TRBJ1-1; 7 nucleotides match TRBD1. In germline, CDR1 is MDHEN, CDR2 SYDVKM. The ends lost 6 bases at V and 2 bases at J; junction bases unmatched: 9. The CDR3 runs 15 residues. The CDR3 sequence: CASRFTGTANTEAFF. In nucleotides, the CDR3 is TGTGCCAGCAGATTCACCGGGACAGCTAACACTGAAGCTTTCTTT.

This chain uses TRBV6-5 with TRBJ2-5, with D possibly being TRBD2 (5 bases). V was trimmed by 0 bases and J by 11 bases, leaving 19 bases between them. Germline V gene lookup returns CDR1 MNHEY and CDR2 SVGAGI. CDR3 size: 15 residues. CDR3 sequence: CASSYSRRPVGEQYF. In nucleotides, the CDR3 is TGTGCCAGCAGTTACTCGAGACGGCCCGTTGGGGAGCAGTACTTC.

The rearrangement joins TRBV28 to TRBJ1-6, with TRBD1 matching 7 bases. This CDR3 comprises 17 residues. With V trimmed by 4 bases and J by 9 bases, 15 bases remained unmatched. Germline CDR1 and CDR2: MDHEN and SYDVKM. Here the CDR3 reads CASSSLQGTGVGSPLHF. The CDR3, as DNA: TGTGCCAGCAGTTCTCTACAGGGGACCGGGGTCGGTTCACCCCTCCACTTT.

The chain links TRBV9 to TRBJ1-2; the D gene is possibly TRBD1 (5 bases). The CDR3 has 16 residues. Germline V lookup: CDR1 SGDLS, CDR2 YYNGEE. With 0 bases removed from V and 2 bases from J, the gap between germline ends came to 14 bases. The CDR3 loop reads CASSVDRAGSNYGYTF. CDR3 coding DNA: TGTGCCAGCAGCGTAGATCGGGCAGGGTCGAACTATGGCTACACCTTC.

The chain has TRBV30 and TRBJ1-2, with no clear D. Germline CDR1 GTSNPN, CDR2 SVGIG (reference sequence). The CDR3 contains 13 residues. Trimming cost V 4 bases and J 4 bases, with 13 bases left between them. Here the CDR3 DNA reads TGTGCCTGGATGAAGAGGGAGGCCTATGGCTACACCTTC. Amino acids: CAWMKREAYGYTF.

The chain employs TRBV7-6 and TRBJ2-3; 7 bases align to TRBD2. The germline V gene encodes CDR1 SGHVS and CDR2 FNYEAQ. V shed 4 bases, J shed 2 bases, and the junction held 6 bases outside the gene matches. The CDR3 is 15 residues long. CDR3 protein: CASSYASGPTDTQYF. The CDR3 DNA sequence: TGTGCCAGCAGCTACGCTAGCGGACCCACAGATACGCAGTATTTT.

This chain links TRBV6-6 with TRBJ2-5, with D possibly matching TRBD1 (5 bases). CDR3 size: 14 residues. Trimming stripped 0 bases from V and 5 bases from J, with 10 bases between. Germline V gives CDR1 MNHNY, CDR2 SVGAGI (reference sequence). Here the CDR3 reads CASSYSGDLETQYF. The CDR3 nucleotides are TGTGCCAGCAGTTACTCAGGGGATTTGGAGACCCAGTACTTC.

The V call is TRBV7-3, the J call TRBJ2-3; 8 nucleotides line up with TRBD2. This CDR3 comprises 15 residues. Per germline, CDR1 SGHTA and CDR2 FQGTGA. Germline trimming cut 1 base from V and 6 bases from J; bases unmatched to any gene: 6. CDR3 sequence reads: CASSLIGGAGDTQYF. The CDR3 bases are TGTGCCAGCAGCTTAATCGGGGGGGCCGGGGATACGCAGTATTTT.

The chain recombines TRBV6-5 with TRBJ1-1; D remains ambiguous. Germline V CDR1 and CDR2: MNHEY, SVGAGI. V shed 8 bases and J shed 4 bases, with 14 bases lying between them. This CDR3 region has 13 residues. The CDR3 loop reads CASHMAGGTEAFF. DNA for the CDR3: TGTGCCAGCCATATGGCGGGTGGCACTGAAGCTTTCTTT.

This rearrangement joins TRBV11-2 to TRBJ1-2; D gene ambiguous. The V and J ends lost 0 bases and 5 bases respectively, with 10 bases between them. This CDR3 region has 14 residues. CDR1 and CDR2 (germline): SGHAT, FQNNGV. CDR3 DNA: TGTGCCAGCAGCTTAGATAGTACAGTATATGGCTACACCTTC. Encoded protein: CASSLDSTVYGYTF.